Reported below is one T cell receptor beta chain. Its cognate antigen is unknown. Using immunoSEQ multiplex PCR, the repertoire was profiled, and TCRdb retains in-frame clones only, with some absent. The table shows under 55,000 clones, with about 90% occurring only once. This sample was taken from a study of OX40 agonist ivuxolimab in advanced cancers. Overall study findings and caveats: On average, a greater number of expanded clones characterised CD8+ T cells relative to CD4+.

The CDR3 loop spans 12 amino acids. CDR1 and CDR2 from the germline V gene are SGHDN and FVKESK. Trimming pared 1 base from V and 5 bases from J, leaving 5 bases between. Here the sequenced sample was CD4+ or CD8+ T cells sorted from blood, taken in a trial of the OX40 agonist ivuxolimab. This TCR derives from an adult with an advanced solid tumor such as melanoma, head and neck, liver or kidney cancer. The rearrangement joins TRBV14 to TRBJ2-5; the D gene is possibly TRBD2 (5 bases). The CDR3 DNA follows: TGTGCCAGCAGCCAAGCGGGGGAGACCCAGTACTTC. It codes for CASSQAGETQYF.